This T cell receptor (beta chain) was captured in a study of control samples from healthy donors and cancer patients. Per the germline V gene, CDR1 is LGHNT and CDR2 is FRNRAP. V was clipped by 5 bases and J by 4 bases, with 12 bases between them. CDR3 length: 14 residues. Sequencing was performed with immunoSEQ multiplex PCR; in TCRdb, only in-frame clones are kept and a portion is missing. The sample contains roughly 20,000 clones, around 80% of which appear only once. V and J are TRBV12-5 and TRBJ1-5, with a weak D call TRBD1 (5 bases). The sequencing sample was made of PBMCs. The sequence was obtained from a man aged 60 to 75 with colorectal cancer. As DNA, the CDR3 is TGTGCTAGTGGTCGCGGGGGGTTAAATCAGCCCCAGCATTTT. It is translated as CASGRGGLNQPQHF.